The source of this T cell receptor beta chain is a study of patients and donors after allogeneic stem cell transplantation. This clonotype was seen ten or more times. TCRdb reprocessed the RT-PCR reads via MiXCR and lists one record per CDR3 protein. This sample has hundreds of thousands of distinct CDR3 sequences; roughly 17% occur once, and the top ten carry around 6.8%. The CDR3 has 15 residues. V gave up 6 bases and J gave up 5 bases; unmatched junction bases: 5. The sample taken for sequencing was blood, either unsorted or a sorted T cell fraction (not recorded which). The chain employs TRBV12-3 or TRBV12-4 and TRBJ2-1; 12 nucleotides agree with TRBD2. This TCR was sampled from a human donor who was either an allogeneic HSCT recipient or a stem cell or donor lymphocyte infusion donor (not recorded which). It is not recorded whose cells these are; they may come from a transplant donor. The CDR3 region has the DNA TGTGCCAGCAGGAGGACTAGCGGGGCGCACAATGAGCAGTTCTTC. This codes for CASRRTSGAHNEQFF.